These T cell receptor beta chains were read from a single sample in a study of blood T cell repertoires in COVID-19. The data were produced by immunoSEQ multiplex PCR, yet TCRdb's version contains in-frame clones alone and is incomplete. The repertoire holds 200,000 to 250,000 clones, with less than 90% as singletons. The source material was PBMCs or T cells enriched from blood (not recorded which). The receptors come from a woman aged 40 to 55 who had recovered from COVID-19. Each CDR3 is given with its conserved first and last residue. The D gene is left open where the match is weak. Clone size is given for some rows only: seen once, a few or many times, or a class if the clone is expanded.

-	TRBV7-2	TRBD2	TRBJ2-2	CASSLGTSGSSWAGELFF	TGTGCCAGCAGCTTAGGGACTAGCGGGAGTTCGTGGGCCGGGGAGCTGTTTTTT
few	TRBV2	-	TRBJ1-1	CASSEELALEAFF	TGTGCCAGCAGTGAAGAATTAGCGTTGGAAGCTTTCTTT
-	TRBV3-1/TRBV3-2	-	TRBJ2-5	CASSQDSIGTQYF	TGTGCCAGCAGCCAGGACTCCATAGGGACCCAGTACTTC
-	TRBV2	-	TRBJ2-2	CASSAKRGITGELFF	TGTGCCAGCTCAGCCAAGCGAGGGATCACCGGGGAGCTGTTTTTT
-	TRBV28	-	TRBJ1-5	CASSCQVRVSDQPQHF	TGTGCCAGCAGTTGCCAAGTCAGGGTTTCGGATCAGCCCCAGCATTTT
-	TRBV6-5	-	TRBJ1-5	CASSYANHQPQHF	TGTGCCAGCAGTTACGCGAATCATCAGCCCCAGCATTTT
-	TRBV4-2	TRBD2	TRBJ2-7	CASSQDLILAGNEQYF	TGTGCCAGCAGCCAAGATCTGATACTAGCGGGGAACGAGCAGTACTTC
once	TRBV2	TRBD2	TRBJ2-2	CASRRLAGNTGELFF	TGTGCCAGCAGGCGACTAGCGGGGAACACCGGGGAGCTGTTTTTT
-	TRBV3-1/TRBV3-2	-	TRBJ1-3	CASSQGRGNTIYF	TGTGCCAGCAGCCAAGGCAGGGGAAACACCATATATTTT
few	TRBV2	TRBD1	TRBJ2-7	CASSVYGTGAVDEQYF	TGTGCCAGCAGTGTTTACGGGACAGGGGCGGTCGACGAGCAGTACTTC
-	TRBV3-1/TRBV3-2	TRBD1	TRBJ1-2	CASTRDRGAAIYGYTF	TGTGCCAGCACTAGGGACAGGGGAGCAGCTATCTATGGCTACACCTTC
-	TRBV21-1	-	TRBJ2-5	CASSTNPGTGGGETQYF	TGTGCCAGCAGCACAAACCCCGGGACAGGGGGCGGGGAGACCCAGTACTTC
few	TRBV7-9	-	TRBJ2-1	CASSLLSPLGDEQFF	TGTGCCAGCAGCTTATTAAGCCCACTCGGGGATGAGCAGTTCTTC
-	TRBV10-3	TRBD1	TRBJ1-6	CAIASSPGQGNSPLHF	TGTGCCATCGCCAGTAGTCCGGGACAGGGTAACTCACCCCTCCACTTT
once	TRBV10-1	TRBD1	TRBJ1-2	CASSPGGPGGYTF	TGCGCCAGCAGCCCAGGGGGCCCCGGAGGCTACACCTTC
once	TRBV28	TRBD2	TRBJ2-7	CASTSSGGGYEQYF	TGTGCCAGCACCTCAAGCGGGGGGGGTTACGAGCAGTACTTC
-	TRBV27	-	TRBJ1-1	CASSHLGQNTEAFF	TGTGCCAGCAGTCACCTGGGGCAGAACACTGAAGCTTTCTTT
-	TRBV6-5	TRBD1	TRBJ1-3	CASSRGTASGNTIYF	TGTGCCAGCAGTCGCGGGACAGCCTCTGGAAACACCATATATTTT
-	TRBV5-4	TRBD1	TRBJ2-5	CASSPGQGGLETQYF	TGTGCCAGCAGCCCGGGACAGGGGGGTTTGGAGACCCAGTACTTC
-	TRBV10-2	TRBD2	TRBJ2-4	CASSGIRTSGGYIQYF	TGCGCCAGCAGTGGGATAAGGACTAGCGGCGGATACATTCAGTACTTC
-	TRBV4-2	TRBD1	TRBJ1-6	CASSPDRVTSPLHF	TGTGCCAGCAGCCCGGACAGGGTGACTTCACCCCTCCACTTT
few	TRBV29-1	TRBD2	TRBJ2-7	CSVSRGEDYEQYF	TGCAGCGTGTCCCGGGGGGAAGACTACGAGCAGTACTTC
-	TRBV7-3	-	TRBJ1-2	CASSLPVYGYTF	TGTGCCAGCAGCTTACCAGTCTATGGCTACACCTTC
-	TRBV29-1	-	TRBJ2-1	CSVRQTDGYNEQFF	TGCAGCGTTCGACAGACCGACGGGTACAATGAGCAGTTCTTC
-	TRBV6-5	-	TRBJ1-5	CASRLAPQPQHF	TGTGCCAGCAGGCTAGCCCCCCAGCCCCAGCATTTT
-	TRBV21-1	-	TRBJ1-5	CASSKGAFNSNQPQHF	TGTGCCAGCAGCAAAGGGGCGTTTAATAGCAATCAGCCCCAGCATTTT
-	TRBV5-6	-	TRBJ2-7	CASSLSPIVSYEQYF	TGTGCCAGCAGCTTGAGCCCGATAGTCTCCTACGAGCAGTACTTC
-	TRBV7-9	-	TRBJ2-1	CASSLERLFLSEQFF	TGTGCCAGCAGCTTAGAACGGTTGTTCTTGAGTGAGCAGTTCTTC
few	TRBV5-1	TRBD1	TRBJ1-2	CASSRTGEDYGYTF	TGCGCCAGCAGTAGGACAGGGGAGGACTATGGCTACACCTTC
once	TRBV19	TRBD2	TRBJ2-1	CASTPKSGGAGDNEQFF	TGTGCCAGTACCCCGAAAAGTGGGGGAGCGGGGGACAATGAGCAGTTCTTC
-	TRBV29-1	TRBD2	TRBJ2-5	CSYDPGLTQETQYF	TGCAGCTACGATCCGGGACTAACACAAGAGACCCAGTACTTC
-	TRBV10-2	TRBD1	TRBJ2-6	CASRDRGSGANVLTF	TGCGCCAGCAGAGACAGGGGAAGTGGGGCCAACGTCCTGACTTTC
-	TRBV4-1	TRBD2	TRBJ2-1	CASSQTSGSFNEQFF	TGCGCCAGCAGCCAAACTAGCGGGAGTTTCAATGAGCAGTTCTTC
few	TRBV6-2/TRBV6-3	TRBD1	TRBJ2-7	CASSYDRVTYEQYF	TGTGCCAGCAGTTACGACAGGGTAACCTACGAGCAGTACTTC
-	TRBV11-2	-	TRBJ2-2	CASSSIRGAGAGELFF	TGTGCCAGCAGCTCAATCCGGGGGGCGGGAGCCGGGGAGCTGTTTTTT
-	TRBV7-9	TRBD1	TRBJ1-2	CASSLLRAGGAVNYGYTF	TGTGCCAGCAGCTTGTTGCGGGCAGGGGGCGCGGTTAACTATGGCTACACCTTC
-	TRBV7-2	-	TRBJ1-1	CASSAIGQMNTEAFF	TGTGCCAGCAGCGCAATCGGACAAATGAACACTGAAGCTTTCTTT
few	TRBV6-6	-	TRBJ2-7	CASRDGSLGYEQYF	TGTGCCAGCAGAGATGGGAGTTTAGGCTACGAGCAGTACTTC
once	TRBV7-2	-	TRBJ2-2	CASSLLATGELFF	TGTGCCAGCAGCCTCCTAGCTACCGGGGAGCTGTTTTTT
-	TRBV29-1	TRBD1	TRBJ1-1	CSTGALNTEAFF	TGCAGCACAGGGGCCTTGAACACTGAAGCTTTCTTT
-	TRBV7-2	TRBD2	TRBJ2-3	CASSLVSGTTDTQYF	TGTGCCAGCAGCTTAGTTAGCGGGACCACAGATACGCAGTATTTT
-	TRBV6-5	-	TRBJ1-5	CASRQTEYSNQPQHF	TGTGCCAGCAGGCAGACAGAGTATAGCAATCAGCCCCAGCATTTT
-	TRBV29-1	TRBD2	TRBJ2-2	CSGGLAGGELFF	TGCAGCGGGGGACTAGCGGGAGGGGAGCTGTTTTTT
-	TRBV5-6	TRBD1	TRBJ2-1	CASSFPGQGDDEQFF	TGTGCCAGCAGCTTCCCGGGACAGGGAGACGATGAGCAGTTCTTC
once	TRBV30	-	TRBJ1-2	CAWSGGDNYGYTF	TGTGCCTGGAGTGGGGGGGATAACTATGGCTACACCTTC
-	TRBV29-1	-	TRBJ1-1	CSVYTDTTEAFF	TGCAGCGTATATACGGACACCACTGAAGCTTTCTTT
-	TRBV10-3	TRBD1	TRBJ1-6	CAIREGQGNSPLHF	TGTGCCATCAGGGAGGGACAGGGAAATTCACCCCTCCACTTT
-	TRBV6-5	-	TRBJ1-3	CASSQGRPGNTIYF	TGTGCCAGCAGTCAGGGGCGTCCTGGAAACACCATATATTTT
-	TRBV28	TRBD1	TRBJ2-3	CASRDTGGANTQYF	TGTGCCAGCAGAGATACAGGGGGCGCGAATACGCAGTATTTT
-	TRBV19	-	TRBJ1-1	CASSIDPGRTNGPGGAFF	TGTGCCAGTAGTATAGACCCTGGGAGGACCAACGGGCCTGGCGGAGCTTTCTTT
-	TRBV10-3	TRBD1	TRBJ2-7	CAISERDRVGEQYF	TGTGCCATCAGTGAGCGGGACAGGGTAGGCGAGCAGTACTTC
-	TRBV2	TRBD1	TRBJ1-2	CATGQGGGYTF	TGTGCCACCGGACAGGGTGGTGGCTACACCTTC
-	TRBV29-1	-	TRBJ1-2	CSVQYNTF	TGCAGCGTTCAGTACAACACCTTC